Below are 31 T cell receptor beta chains sequenced from a single sample in a study of T cell changes during pregnancy in multiple sclerosis. Method: immunoSEQ multiplex PCR; TCRdb's copy keeps in-frame clones and lacks some. The sample yields about 17,000 clones, approximately 84% seen once. Source: CD8+ T cells from peripheral blood mononuclear cells, taken in the second trimester of pregnancy. The receptor set was obtained from a female donor in good health, enrolled as a control in a pregnancy study.

CDR3 coding DNA: TGTGCCAGCAGTACAGGGTTTGGGGACATTCAGTACTTC. It is translated as CASSTGFGDIQYF. The chain has TRBV6-5 and TRBJ2-4, with D possibly TRBD1 on 6 matching bases. The ends were cut back, 5 bases at V and 8 bases at J, with 13 bases in the middle. Germline CDR1 and CDR2: MNHEY and SVGAGI. The length of the CDR3 is 13 residues.

This rearrangement joins TRBV7-6 to TRBJ2-3, with a possible D match to TRBD1 (5 bases). Per the germline V gene, CDR1 is SGHVS and CDR2 is FNYEAQ. V lost 4 bases, J lost 6 bases, and 14 bases lay in between. The CDR3 contains 14 residues. The CDR3 DNA reads as TGTGCCAGCAGCTCTACAGGTTTAGGGGATACGCAGTATTTT. Protein sequence: CASSSTGLGDTQYF.

The chain recombines TRBV28 with TRBJ2-1; TRBD2 matches 11 bases. V lost 5 bases, J lost 6 bases, and 3 bases stayed unmatched. This CDR3 is 14 amino acids long. Per germline, CDR1 MDHEN and CDR2 SYDVKM. CDR3 protein: CASSTSGGTNEQFF. The CDR3, as DNA: TGTGCCAGCAGTACTAGCGGGGGAACCAATGAGCAGTTCTTC.

This chain links TRBV7-9 with TRBJ1-6; perhaps TRBD1 as D (6 bases). The CDR3 contains 14 residues. Germline CDR1 is SEHNR and CDR2 is FQNEAQ (reference sequence). V lost 5 bases and J lost 14, with 19 bases in between. The DNA for the CDR3 is TGTGCCAGCAGCCAAGCAGGGGCGGAGTTGTCCCTCCACTTT. Protein: CASSQAGAELSLHF.

The V and J genes are TRBV5-5 and TRBJ2-7; the match to TRBD1 covers 7 bases. The junction had 6 bases not matched to a gene; V was cut back by 4 bases and J by 5 bases. Per germline, CDR1 SGHKS and CDR2 YYEKEE (reference sequence). This CDR3 region has 13 residues. Written as DNA, the CDR3 is TGTGCCAGCAGCCCGACAGGGAACCACGAGCAGTACTTC. This encodes CASSPTGNHEQYF.

This chain uses TRBV4-3 with TRBJ2-1; TRBD2 might be the D (7 bases). CDR3 length equals 15 residues. CDR1 is LGHNA and CDR2 is YSLEER in the germline V gene. V shed 3 bases and J shed 7 bases, with 16 bases lying between them. The CDR3 spells CASSQSAGARNEQFF. CDR3 bases: TGCGCCAGCAGCCAGTCCGCGGGGGCACGGAATGAGCAGTTCTTC.

This chain links TRBV6-6 with TRBJ2-1; D unresolved. V lost 5 bases, J lost 0 bases, and 14 bases lay in between. The CDR3 covers 16 residues. Germline V gene lookup returns CDR1 MNHNY and CDR2 SVGAGI (reference sequence). The CDR3 sequence: CASSPNLESSYNEQFF. The DNA for the CDR3 is TGTGCCAGCAGTCCAAACTTAGAGAGCTCCTACAATGAGCAGTTCTTC.

The chain uses TRBV14 and TRBJ1-1; no definite D call. V lost 0 bases, J lost 6 bases, and 11 bases lay in between. Germline V CDR1 and CDR2: SGHDN, FVKESK. The CDR3 consists of 14 residues. The CDR3 nucleotides are TGTGCCAGCAGCCAAGATCGCAGGCAGGCTGAAGCTTTCTTT. Translation: CASSQDRRQAEAFF. The whole variable domain, filled in from reference TRBV14 and TRBJ1-1, reads EAGVTQFPSHSVIEKGQTVTLRCDPISGHDNLYWYRRVMGKEIKFLLHFVKESKQDESGMPNNRFLAERTGGTYSTLKVQPAELEDSGVYFCASSQDRRQAEAFFGQGTRLTVV.

The rearrangement uses TRBV2 and TRBJ1-6; D not resolved. Trimming shortened V by 2 bases and J by 0 bases, and 14 bases separated the two germline ends. This CDR3 contains 18 residues. Germline V gene data show CDR1 as SNHLY and CDR2 as FYNNEI. CDR3 bases: TGTGCCAGCAGTGAACCCGCTTTAGAGAGCTCCTATAATTCACCCCTCCACTTT. Amino acid sequence: CASSEPALESSYNSPLHF. The entire variable domain, with the rest obtained from reference TRBV2 and TRBJ1-6, is as follows: EPEVTQTPSHQVTQMGQEVILRCVPISNHLYFYWYRQILGQKVEFLVSFYNNEISEKSEIFDDQFSVERPDGSNFTLKIRSTKLEDSAMYFCASSEPALESSYNSPLHFGNGTRLTVT.

This clone appeared a few times. The chain links TRBV6-6 to TRBJ2-7, with 9 nucleotides matching TRBD1. CDR1 and CDR2 (germline): MNHNY, SVGAGI (reference sequence). V gave up 4 bases and J gave up 4 bases; unmatched junction bases: 2. The CDR3 is made up of 13 amino acids. The CDR3: CASSWDRVYEQYF. The CDR3 bases are TGTGCCAGCAGTTGGGACAGGGTTTACGAGCAGTACTTC.

V usage is TRBV21-1 and J usage is TRBJ1-2. TRBV21-1 is classified as a pseudogene. The CDR3 consists of 15 residues. CDR3 residues: CASSKIRVCGYGYTF. CDR3 coding DNA: TGTGCCAGCAGCAAAATACGGGTGTGCGGCTATGGCTACACCTTC.

The chain combines TRBV7-3 with TRBJ2-1; TRBD1 matches 8 bases. The ends lost 5 bases at V and 9 bases at J; junction bases unmatched: 12. From germline, CDR1 is SGHTA and CDR2 FQGTGA. This CDR3 is built from 15 residues. Written as DNA, the CDR3 is TGTGCCAGCAGCCGAGCAGGGGGCTTTCAGGGTGAGCAGTTCTTC. Protein product: CASSRAGGFQGEQFF.

The gene calls are TRBV19 and TRBJ2-3; 10 nucleotides agree with TRBD1. Germline loops: CDR1 LNHDA, CDR2 SQIVND (reference sequence). The CDR3 covers 17 residues. V shed 3 bases and J 2 bases; nucleotides not matched to a gene: 8. The CDR3 nucleotides read TGTGCCAGTAGTATCCCCGGGACAGGGGTTTCCACAGATACGCAGTATTTT. Protein product: CASSIPGTGVSTDTQYF.

This clone was counted a few times. The chain combines TRBV6-6 with TRBJ1-1; D is possibly TRBD1 (5 bases). The germline V gene encodes CDR1 MNHNY and CDR2 SVGAGI (reference sequence). V was pared by 2 bases and J by 10 bases, with 8 bases between. The CDR3 length is 11 residues. The CDR3 DNA reads TGTGCCAGCAGTTACGGGCAGGGAGCTTTCTTT. Translation: CASSYGQGAFF.

This chain links TRBV5-8 with TRBJ1-1; D may be TRBD1 (6 bases). Trimming took 4 bases from V and 5 from J, leaving 21 bases between them. In germline, CDR1 is SGHTS, CDR2 YDEGEE. CDR3 length: 16 residues. The chain's CDR3 is CASSLPGGGSWTEAFF. The CDR3 DNA sequence: TGTGCCAGCAGCCTCCCCGGGGGGGGCTCCTGGACTGAAGCTTTCTTT.

This clone was observed a handful of times. V gene TRBV6-1 combines with J gene TRBJ2-7, with TRBD1 matching 7 bases. Germline V gene lookup returns CDR1 MNHNS and CDR2 SASEGT. The V gene end was trimmed by 3 bases and the J gene end by 1 base; junction bases not matched to a gene: 6. The CDR3 totals 15 residues. The CDR3 DNA reads TGTGCCAGCAGTGACGGGACAGCTATATCCTACGAGCAGTACTTC. It translates to CASSDGTAISYEQYF.

V is TRBV9 and J is TRBJ2-2; 10 bases agree with TRBD1. Germline lookup yields CDR1 SGDLS and CDR2 YYNGEE. The V gene end was trimmed by 4 bases and the J gene end by 3 bases; junction bases not matched to a gene: 9. The CDR3 has 17 amino acids. CDR3 amino acids: CASSLARQGADTGELFF. Here the CDR3 DNA reads TGTGCCAGCAGCCTCGCCCGACAGGGGGCGGACACCGGGGAGCTGTTTTTT.

The chain uses TRBV4-2 and TRBJ1-2, with D tentatively TRBD1 (5 bases). CDR3 size: 15 residues. Trimming removed 1 base at V and 3 bases at J, with 12 bases between. The germline gives CDR1 LGHNA, CDR2 YNFKEQ. In DNA, the CDR3 is TGTGCCAGCAGCCAAGTGAGGGACTCCGACTATGGCTACACCTTC. The encoded protein is CASSQVRDSDYGYTF.

The count of this clone is one. The CDR3 is CASSYSGGSGYTF. Written as DNA, the CDR3 is TGTGCCAGCAGTTACTCGGGAGGGAGTGGCTACACCTTC. The chain employs TRBV6-5 and TRBJ1-2, with D unresolved. The CDR3 length is 13 residues. Trimming stripped 0 bases from V and 7 bases from J, with 9 bases between. The germline CDR1 and CDR2 sequences are MNHEY and SVGAGI.

This rearrangement joins TRBV7-9 to TRBJ1-5; D remains ambiguous. V was clipped by 4 bases and J by 0 bases, with 7 bases between them. The CDR3 length is 14 residues. Germline assignment: CDR1 SEHNR and CDR2 FQNEAQ (reference sequence). CDR3 sequence: CASSSTFSNQPQHF. CDR3 DNA: TGTGCCAGCAGCTCTACCTTTAGCAATCAGCCCCAGCATTTT.

This chain links TRBV6-4 with TRBJ1-6; TRBD1 is a possible D gene (5 bases). Germline values: CDR1 MRHNA, CDR2 SNTAGT. The CDR3 loop spans 15 amino acids. The germline V and J ends were trimmed by 3 bases and 6 bases, with 12 bases remaining between them. This chain's CDR3 is CASSEGSGINSPLHF. The DNA for the CDR3 is TGTGCCAGCAGTGAAGGTTCAGGGATTAATTCACCCCTCCACTTT.

The chain carries TRBV28 and TRBJ1-2, with D tentatively TRBD1 (5 bases). The germline gives CDR1 MDHEN, CDR2 SYDVKM. This CDR3 has 14 residues. With 7 bases removed from V and 4 bases from J, the gap between germline ends came to 16 bases. Here the CDR3 DNA reads TGTGCCAGCACCAACAATGACAGACTCTATGGCTACACCTTC. Its translation: CASTNNDRLYGYTF.

This chain links TRBV4-3 with TRBJ1-2; D is undetermined. Germline assignment: CDR1 LGHNA and CDR2 YSLEER. This CDR3 is 15 amino acids long. Trimming took 0 bases from V and 0 from J, leaving 8 bases between them. In nucleotides, the CDR3 is TGCGCCAGCAGCCAAGATCGTTCGGCTAACTATGGCTACACCTTC. It yields the protein CASSQDRSANYGYTF.

This clone was seen a few times. In nucleotides, the CDR3 is TGCGCCAGCAGCTTGGGGGGCAGACCCCTCCACTTT. This encodes CASSLGGRPLHF. The chain uses TRBV5-1 and TRBJ1-6; maybe TRBD1 (5 bases). V lost 0 bases, J lost 12 bases, and 7 bases lay in between. This CDR3 spans 12 amino acids. Looked up from germline, CDR1 is SGHRS and CDR2 is YFSETQ.

The chain is built from TRBV4-3 and TRBJ2-3; the D gene is possibly TRBD2 (5 bases). Trimming took off 0 bases at V and 5 bases at J, with 9 bases between the two ends. Germline V lookup: CDR1 LGHNA, CDR2 YSLEER. The CDR3 contains 14 residues. The chain's CDR3 is CASSQEEGQDTQYF. As DNA, the CDR3 is TGCGCCAGCAGCCAAGAAGAGGGCCAAGATACGCAGTATTTT.

This sequence joins TRBV14 and TRBJ2-5, with D tentatively TRBD1 (6 bases). Germline CDR1 and CDR2: SGHDN and FVKESK. This CDR3 is 15 amino acids long. Trimming took 0 bases from V and 4 from J, leaving 12 bases between them. This chain's CDR3 is CASSQEARGSETQYF. The CDR3 DNA reads TGTGCCAGCAGCCAAGAGGCCAGGGGTTCAGAGACCCAGTACTTC.

V is TRBV27 and J is TRBJ1-5, with 7 positions matching TRBD1. The ends lost 7 bases at V and 7 bases at J; junction bases unmatched: 10. The CDR3 loop spans 14 amino acids. The germline CDR1 and CDR2 sequences are MNHEY and SMNVEV (reference sequence). This chain's CDR3 is CASTFRQGGQPQHF. CDR3 DNA: TGTGCCAGCACTTTCCGACAGGGTGGACAGCCCCAGCATTTT.

The V gene is TRBV9, the J gene TRBJ1-2, with 10 bases matching TRBD1. The CDR3 is 14 amino acids. Trimming removed 3 bases from V and 6 bases from J; junction bases left unmatched: 5. Germline V gene sequence: CDR1 SGDLS, CDR2 YYNGEE. The CDR3 is CASSGRQGAHGYTF. The CDR3 DNA reads as TGTGCCAGCAGCGGCAGACAGGGGGCCCATGGCTACACCTTC.

The chain is built from TRBV19 and TRBJ1-1; D unclear. V was pared by 5 bases and J by 8 bases, with 15 bases between. Germline lookup yields CDR1 LNHDA and CDR2 SQIVND (reference sequence). The CDR3 consists of 13 residues. The CDR3 spells CASSLYLTQEAFF. Here the CDR3 DNA reads TGTGCCAGTAGTCTTTACCTCACACAAGAAGCTTTCTTT.

The rearrangement uses TRBV6-5 and TRBJ2-3, with D unresolved. This CDR3 spans 12 amino acids. Germline V gene sequence: CDR1 MNHEY, CDR2 SVGAGI. V lost 6 bases, J lost 5 bases, and 9 bases lay in between. The CDR3 loop is CASSFSGDTQYF. CDR3 in DNA: TGTGCCAGCAGCTTCAGTGGAGATACGCAGTATTTT.

This clone has just one count. V usage is TRBV27 and J usage is TRBJ1-2; a weak D match, TRBD1 (6 bases). Germline-derived CDR1 and CDR2 are MNHEY and SMNVEV (reference sequence). The V end was cut by 8 bases, the J end by 5 bases, with 15 bases between. This CDR3 contains 13 residues. DNA for the CDR3: TGTGCCAGCGCCACTGGACAGTCGTATGGCTACACCTTC. This encodes CASATGQSYGYTF.